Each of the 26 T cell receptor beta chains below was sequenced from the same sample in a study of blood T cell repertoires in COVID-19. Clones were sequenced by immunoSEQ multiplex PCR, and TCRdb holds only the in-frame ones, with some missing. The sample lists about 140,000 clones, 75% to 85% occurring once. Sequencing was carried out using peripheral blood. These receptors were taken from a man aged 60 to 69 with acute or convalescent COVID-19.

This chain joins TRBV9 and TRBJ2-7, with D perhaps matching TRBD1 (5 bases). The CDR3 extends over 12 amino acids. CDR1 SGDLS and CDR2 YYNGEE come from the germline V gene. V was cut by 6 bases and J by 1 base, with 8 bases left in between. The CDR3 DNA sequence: TGTGCCAGCAACGACAGTTCCTACGAGCAGTACTTC. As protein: CASNDSSYEQYF.

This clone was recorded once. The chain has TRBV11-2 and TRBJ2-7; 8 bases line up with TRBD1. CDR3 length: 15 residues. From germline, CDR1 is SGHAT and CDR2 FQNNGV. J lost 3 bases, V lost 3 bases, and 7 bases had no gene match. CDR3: CASSFGQGIHYEQYF. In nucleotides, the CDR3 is TGTGCCAGCAGCTTTGGACAGGGAATTCACTACGAGCAGTACTTC.

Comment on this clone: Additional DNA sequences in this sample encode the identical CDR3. CDR3 DNA sequence: TGTGCCAGTAGTGGTACTAGCGGGATATACGAGCAGTACTTC. This codes for CASSGTSGIYEQYF. The rearrangement uses TRBV19 and TRBJ2-7; 10 nucleotides line up with TRBD2. Germline loops: CDR1 LNHDA, CDR2 SQIVND (reference sequence). The CDR3 is 14 amino acids. The junction had 5 bases not matched to a gene; V was cut back by 5 bases and J by 4 bases.

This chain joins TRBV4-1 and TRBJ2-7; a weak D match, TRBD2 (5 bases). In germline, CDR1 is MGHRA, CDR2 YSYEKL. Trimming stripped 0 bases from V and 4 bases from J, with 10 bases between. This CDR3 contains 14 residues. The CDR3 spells CASSQDLGGYEQYF. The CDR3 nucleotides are TGCGCCAGCAGCCAAGATCTCGGAGGTTACGAGCAGTACTTC.

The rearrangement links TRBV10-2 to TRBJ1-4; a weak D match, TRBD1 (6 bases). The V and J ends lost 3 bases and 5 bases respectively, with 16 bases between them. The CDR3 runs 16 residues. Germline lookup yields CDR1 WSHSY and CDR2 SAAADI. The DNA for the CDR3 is TGCGCCAGCAGTGACTCGAAGGGGACAAGGAATGAAAAACTGTTTTTT. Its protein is CASSDSKGTRNEKLFF.

The CDR3 sequence: CASSRPGQGEQYF. DNA of the CDR3: TGTGCCAGCAGCCGCCCCGGGCAGGGCGAGCAGTACTTC. The J gene is TRBJ2-7, the V gene TRBV6-6; TRBD1 might be the D (5 bases). The CDR3 contains 13 residues. CDR1 MNHNY and CDR2 SVGAGI come from the germline V gene (reference sequence). Trimming shortened V by 6 bases and J by 6 bases, and 15 bases separated the two germline ends.

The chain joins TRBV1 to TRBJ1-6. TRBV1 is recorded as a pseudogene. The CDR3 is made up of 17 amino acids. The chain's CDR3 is CTSSTRREERYNSPLHF. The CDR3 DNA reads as TGCACCAGCAGCACTCGTCGGGAAGAACGCTATAATTCACCCCTCCACTTT.

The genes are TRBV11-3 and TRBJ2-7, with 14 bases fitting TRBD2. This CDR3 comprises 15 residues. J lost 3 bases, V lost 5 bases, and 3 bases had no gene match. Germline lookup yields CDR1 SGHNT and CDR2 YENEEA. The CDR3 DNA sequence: TGTGCCAGCAGCACGGGACTAGCGGGAGACTACGAGCAGTACTTC. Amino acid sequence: CASSTGLAGDYEQYF. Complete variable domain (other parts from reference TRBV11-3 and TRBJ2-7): EAGVVQSPRYKIIEKKQPVAFWCNPISGHNTLYWYLQNLGQGPELLIRYENEEAVDDSQLPKDRFSAERLKGVDSTLKIQPAELGDSAVYLCASSTGLAGDYEQYFGPGTRLTVT.

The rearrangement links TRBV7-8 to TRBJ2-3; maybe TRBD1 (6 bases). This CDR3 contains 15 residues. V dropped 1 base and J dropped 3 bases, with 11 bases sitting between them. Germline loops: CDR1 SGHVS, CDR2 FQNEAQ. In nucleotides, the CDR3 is TGTGCCAGCAGCTTAGGCTGGGGGCAGACAGATACGCAGTATTTT. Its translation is CASSLGWGQTDTQYF.

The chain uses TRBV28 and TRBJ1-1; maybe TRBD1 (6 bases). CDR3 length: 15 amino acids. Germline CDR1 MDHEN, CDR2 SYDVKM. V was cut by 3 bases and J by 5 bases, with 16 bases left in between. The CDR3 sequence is CASSLGGQGGTEAFF. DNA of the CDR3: TGTGCCAGCAGTTTGGGGGGGCAGGGAGGAACTGAAGCTTTCTTT.

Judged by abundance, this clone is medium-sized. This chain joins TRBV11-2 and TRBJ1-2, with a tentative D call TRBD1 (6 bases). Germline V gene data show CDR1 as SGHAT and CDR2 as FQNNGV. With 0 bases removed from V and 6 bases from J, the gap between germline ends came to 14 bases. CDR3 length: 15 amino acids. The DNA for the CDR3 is TGTGCCAGCAGCTTAGATGTTACGGGGGGCGATGGCTACACCTTC. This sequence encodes CASSLDVTGGDGYTF.

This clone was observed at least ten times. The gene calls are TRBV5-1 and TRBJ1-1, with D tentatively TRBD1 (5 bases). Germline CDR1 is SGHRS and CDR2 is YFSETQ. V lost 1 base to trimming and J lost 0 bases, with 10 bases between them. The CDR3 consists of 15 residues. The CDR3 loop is CASSLWQDMNTEAFF. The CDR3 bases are TGCGCCAGCAGCTTGTGGCAGGACATGAACACTGAAGCTTTCTTT.

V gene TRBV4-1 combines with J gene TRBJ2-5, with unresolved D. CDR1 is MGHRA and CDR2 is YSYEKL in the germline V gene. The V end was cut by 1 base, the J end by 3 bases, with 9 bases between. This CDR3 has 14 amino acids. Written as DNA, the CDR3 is TGCGCCAGCAGCCAAGGTACAGTCGAAGAGACCCAGTACTTC. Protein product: CASSQGTVEETQYF.

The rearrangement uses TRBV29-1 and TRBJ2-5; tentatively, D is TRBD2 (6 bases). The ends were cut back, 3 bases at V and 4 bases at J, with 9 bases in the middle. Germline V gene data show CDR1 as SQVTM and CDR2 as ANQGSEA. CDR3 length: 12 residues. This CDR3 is CSVEGGGETQYF. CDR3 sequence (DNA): TGCAGCGTTGAGGGGGGAGGAGAGACCCAGTACTTC.

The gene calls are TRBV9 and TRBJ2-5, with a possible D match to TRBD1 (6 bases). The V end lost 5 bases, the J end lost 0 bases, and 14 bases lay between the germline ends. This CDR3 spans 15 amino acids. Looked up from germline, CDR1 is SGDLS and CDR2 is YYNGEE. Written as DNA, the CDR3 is TGTGCCAGCAGTGGGGGCAAACGGGACCAAGAGACCCAGTACTTC. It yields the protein CASSGGKRDQETQYF.

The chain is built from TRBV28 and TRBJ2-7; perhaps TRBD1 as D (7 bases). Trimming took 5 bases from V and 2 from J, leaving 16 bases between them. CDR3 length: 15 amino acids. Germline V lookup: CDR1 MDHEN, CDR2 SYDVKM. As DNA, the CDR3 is TGTGCCAGCAGTCTTCCAGGGGGGTTCACCTACGAGCAGTACTTC. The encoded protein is CASSLPGGFTYEQYF.

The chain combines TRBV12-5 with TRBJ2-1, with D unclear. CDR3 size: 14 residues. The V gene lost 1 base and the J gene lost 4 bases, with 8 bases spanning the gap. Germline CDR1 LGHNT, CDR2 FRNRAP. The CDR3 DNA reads TGTGCTAGTGGTTTGGGACAACGGTACAATGAGCAGTTCTTC. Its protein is CASGLGQRYNEQFF.

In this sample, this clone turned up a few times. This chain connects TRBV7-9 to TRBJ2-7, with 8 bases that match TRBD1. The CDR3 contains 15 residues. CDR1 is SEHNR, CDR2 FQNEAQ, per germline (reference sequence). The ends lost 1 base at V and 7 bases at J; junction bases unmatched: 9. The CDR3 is CASSLDSGQGREQYF. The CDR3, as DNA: TGTGCCAGCAGCTTAGATTCCGGACAGGGACGGGAGCAGTACTTC.

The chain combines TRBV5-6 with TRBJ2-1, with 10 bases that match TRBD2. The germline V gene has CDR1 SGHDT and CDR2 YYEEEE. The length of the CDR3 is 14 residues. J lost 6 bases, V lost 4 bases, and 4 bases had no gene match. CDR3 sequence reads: CASSPGLASNEQFF. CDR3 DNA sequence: TGTGCCAGCAGCCCGGGACTAGCGAGCAATGAGCAGTTCTTC.

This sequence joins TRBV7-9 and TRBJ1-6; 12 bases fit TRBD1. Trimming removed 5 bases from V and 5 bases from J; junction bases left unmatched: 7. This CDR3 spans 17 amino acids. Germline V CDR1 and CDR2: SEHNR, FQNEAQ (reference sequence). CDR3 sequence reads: CASSVGTGGLDNSPLHF. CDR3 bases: TGTGCCAGCAGCGTAGGGACAGGGGGCTTGGATAATTCACCCCTCCACTTT.

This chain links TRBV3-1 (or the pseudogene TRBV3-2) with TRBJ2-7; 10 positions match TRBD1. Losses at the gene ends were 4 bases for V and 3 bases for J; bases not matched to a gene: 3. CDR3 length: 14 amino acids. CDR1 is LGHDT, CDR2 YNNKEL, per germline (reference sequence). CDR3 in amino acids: CASSRGTGDYEQYF. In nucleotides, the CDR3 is TGTGCCAGCAGCCGTGGGACAGGGGACTACGAGCAGTACTTC.

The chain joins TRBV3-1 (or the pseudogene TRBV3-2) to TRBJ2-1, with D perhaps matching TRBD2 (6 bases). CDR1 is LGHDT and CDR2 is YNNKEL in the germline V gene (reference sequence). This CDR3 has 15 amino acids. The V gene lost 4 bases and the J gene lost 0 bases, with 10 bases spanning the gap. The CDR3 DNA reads TGTGCCAGCAGCCCCGGGACTCTCTCCTACAATGAGCAGTTCTTC. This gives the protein CASSPGTLSYNEQFF.

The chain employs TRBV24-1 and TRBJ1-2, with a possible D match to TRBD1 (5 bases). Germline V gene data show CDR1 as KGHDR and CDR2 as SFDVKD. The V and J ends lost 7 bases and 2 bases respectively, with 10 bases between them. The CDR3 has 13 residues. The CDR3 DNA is TGTGCCACCAGCCTGGACAAGAACTATGGCTACACCTTC. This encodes CATSLDKNYGYTF.

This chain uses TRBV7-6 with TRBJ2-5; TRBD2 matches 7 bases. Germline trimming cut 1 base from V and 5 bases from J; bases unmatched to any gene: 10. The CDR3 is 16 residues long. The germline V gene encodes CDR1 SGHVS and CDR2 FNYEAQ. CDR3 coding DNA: TGTGCCAGCAGCTTAGTTGGGGGGGAGAACAGGGAGACCCAGTACTTC. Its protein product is CASSLVGGENRETQYF.

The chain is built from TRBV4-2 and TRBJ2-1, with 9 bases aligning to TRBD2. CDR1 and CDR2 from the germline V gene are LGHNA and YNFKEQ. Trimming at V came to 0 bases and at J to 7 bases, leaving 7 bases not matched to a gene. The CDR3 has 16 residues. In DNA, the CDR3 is TGTGCCAGCAGCCAAGATCAAGCGGGAGGTCCAAATGAGCAGTTCTTC. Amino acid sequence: CASSQDQAGGPNEQFF.

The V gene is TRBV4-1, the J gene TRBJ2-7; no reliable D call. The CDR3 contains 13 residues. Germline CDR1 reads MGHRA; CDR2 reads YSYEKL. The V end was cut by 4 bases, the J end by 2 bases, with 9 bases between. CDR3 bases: TGCGCCAGCAGCCTATCTGGAGCCTACGAGCAGTACTTC. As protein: CASSLSGAYEQYF.